This T cell receptor beta chain was sequenced during a study of shared clonotypes between healthy human individuals. About the research overall: Three CD4 naive, three CD4 memory, two CD8 naive and one CD8 memory plate were used per donor.

The repertoire was sequenced with immunoSEQ multiplex PCR; TCRdb's copy has only in-frame clones and lacks some. Among approximately 1.1 million clones, 75% to 85% were seen once, and the ten largest hold about 0.52%. Germline assignment: CDR1 MDHEN and CDR2 SYDVKM. This CDR3 is 14 amino acids long. V was shortened by 6 bases and J by 7 bases, with 18 bases between the two germline ends. Findings of the study overall: Estimated richness was generally greater in naive than memory subsets. Sampling involved blood alone; tissue repertoires likely differ.

This clone has a handful of counts. Its antigen is still unknown. Sequencing used memory CD4+ T cells from PBMCs. The subset is: CD45RA-negative fraction. The sequence was obtained from a man aged 18 to 30 in good health. Some clones in this sample may be carry-over from other donors' samples. The chain recombines TRBV28 with TRBJ1-1; D perhaps matches TRBD1 (5 bases). CDR3 sequence: CASSLVLSRGEAFF. DNA of the CDR3: TGTGCCAGCAGCCTCGTGTTATCTAGGGGTGAAGCTTTCTTT.